Here is one T cell receptor (beta chain) with its context. Its antigen is not identified. This sample was included in a study of a mutant IDH1 vaccine in newly diagnosed glioma. Here immunoSEQ multiplex PCR was the method, and the copy in TCRdb shows in-frame clones only, minus some. This sample has fewer than 75,000 clones; around 85% occur once, and the top ten carry about 9%. The time point was: week 11, during vaccination. Alongside topical imiquimod, each dose of vaccine comprised 300 ug of mutant IDH1 20-mer peptide. The sequence derives from a woman aged 45-65 years with glioma. The sample here was PBMCs, taken from a glioma patient whose treatment included an IDH1 peptide vaccine.

The CDR3 loop is CASSRNEKLFF. CDR3 nucleotide sequence: TGCGCCAGCAGCCGAAATGAAAAACTGTTTTTT. V is TRBV4-1 and J is TRBJ1-4; D uncertain. Germline values: CDR1 MGHRA, CDR2 YSYEKL. V was shortened by 4 bases and J by 5 bases, with 2 bases between the two germline ends. CDR3 length: 11 residues.